This T cell receptor beta chain was recorded in a study of post-analysis software for immune sequencing data. Study-wide findings and caveats: When patients were compared with controls, about five TRBV segments were more frequent, TRBV5-6, TRBV5-1 and TRBV20-1 among them.

The V gene's germline CDR1 is SEHNR and CDR2 FQNEAQ (reference sequence). The CDR3 contains 14 residues. In this sample, this clonotype turned up a few times. Antigen: not known. Mismatch with germline at one junction end may stem from a read error. Prepared libraries of TCR beta cDNA carried unique molecular identifiers. TCRdb fed the PCR reads into MiXCR, producing one record per CDR3 protein. The repertoire holds approximately 570,000 distinct CDR3 sequences, with about 40% as singletons. The sequence was obtained from a girl aged 5-17 years with multiple sclerosis. The sequenced sample was blood. The chain combines TRBV7-9 with TRBJ2-5; 7 nucleotides align to TRBD1. As DNA, the CDR3 is TGTGCTAGCAGCTTTTCGACAGGGATGGAGACCCAGTACTTC. Its protein is CASSFSTGMETQYF.